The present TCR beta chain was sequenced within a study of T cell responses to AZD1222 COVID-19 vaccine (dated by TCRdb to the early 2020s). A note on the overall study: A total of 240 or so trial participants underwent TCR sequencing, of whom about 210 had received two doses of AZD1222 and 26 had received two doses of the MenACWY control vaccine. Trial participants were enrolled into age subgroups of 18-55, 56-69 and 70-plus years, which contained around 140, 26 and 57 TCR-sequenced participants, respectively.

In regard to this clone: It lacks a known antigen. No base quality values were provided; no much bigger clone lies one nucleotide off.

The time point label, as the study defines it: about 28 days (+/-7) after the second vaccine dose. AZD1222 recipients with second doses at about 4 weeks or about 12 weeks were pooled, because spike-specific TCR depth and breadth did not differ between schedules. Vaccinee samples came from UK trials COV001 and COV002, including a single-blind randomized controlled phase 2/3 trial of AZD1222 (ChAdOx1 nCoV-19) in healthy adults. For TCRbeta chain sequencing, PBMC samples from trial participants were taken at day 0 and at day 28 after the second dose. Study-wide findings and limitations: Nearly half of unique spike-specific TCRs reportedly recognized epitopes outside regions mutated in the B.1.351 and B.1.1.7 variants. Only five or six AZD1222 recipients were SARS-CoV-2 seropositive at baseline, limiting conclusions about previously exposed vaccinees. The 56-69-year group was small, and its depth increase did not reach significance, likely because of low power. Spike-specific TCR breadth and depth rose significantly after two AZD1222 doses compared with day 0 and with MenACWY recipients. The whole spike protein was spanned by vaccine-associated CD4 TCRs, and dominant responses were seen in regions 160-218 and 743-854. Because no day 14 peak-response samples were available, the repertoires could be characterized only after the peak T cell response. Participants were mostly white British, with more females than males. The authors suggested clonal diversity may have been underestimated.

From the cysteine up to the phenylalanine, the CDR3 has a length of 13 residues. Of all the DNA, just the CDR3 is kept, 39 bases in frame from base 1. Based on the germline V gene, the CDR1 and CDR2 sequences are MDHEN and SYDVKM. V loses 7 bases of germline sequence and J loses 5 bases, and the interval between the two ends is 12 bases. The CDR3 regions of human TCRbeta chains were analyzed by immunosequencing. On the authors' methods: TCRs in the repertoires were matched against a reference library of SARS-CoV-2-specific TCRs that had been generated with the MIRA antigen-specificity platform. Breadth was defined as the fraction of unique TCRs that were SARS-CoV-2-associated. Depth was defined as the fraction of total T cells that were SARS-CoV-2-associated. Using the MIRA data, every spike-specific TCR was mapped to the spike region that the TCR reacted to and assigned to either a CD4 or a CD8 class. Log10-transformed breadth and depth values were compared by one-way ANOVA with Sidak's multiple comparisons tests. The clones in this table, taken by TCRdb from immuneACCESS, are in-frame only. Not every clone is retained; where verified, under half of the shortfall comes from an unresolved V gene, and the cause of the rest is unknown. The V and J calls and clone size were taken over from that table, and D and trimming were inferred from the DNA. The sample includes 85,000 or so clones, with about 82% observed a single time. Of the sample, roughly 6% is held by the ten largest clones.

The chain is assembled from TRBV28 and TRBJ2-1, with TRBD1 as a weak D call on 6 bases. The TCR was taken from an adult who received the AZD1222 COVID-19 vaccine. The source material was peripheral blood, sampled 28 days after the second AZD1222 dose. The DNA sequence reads TGTGCCAGCACCATAGGGGGTAACAATGAGCAGTTCTTC. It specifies CASTIGGNNEQFF.